This is a list of T cell receptor beta chains from one sample in a study of control samples from healthy donors and cancer patients. Libraries were prepared by immunoSEQ multiplex PCR; TCRdb keeps only in-frame clonotypes and omits some of them. The sample lists approximately 99,000 clones, around four fifths seen once, with approximately 7% in the top ten. The sample taken for sequencing was blood. These receptors originate from a man in his late teens or twenties in good health. The CDR3 runs from the conserved cysteine through the conserved F or W. The order of the fields is clone size, J gene, CDR3 length, D gene, V gene, CDR3 DNA, CDR3 protein. The D gene is left open where the match is weak. Part of the rows lack a size; the others show once, few, many or a class for expanded clones.

many	TRBJ2-6	15	.	TRBV5-4	TGTGCCAGCAGCTATCACAACGCTGGGGCCAACGTCCTGACTTTC	CASSYHNAGANVLTF
.	TRBJ2-5	13	TRBD1	TRBV29-1	TGCAGCTTTCGGACAGGGGTGGGAGAGACCCAGTACTTC	CSFRTGVGETQYF
.	TRBJ1-1	14	.	TRBV3-1/TRBV3-2	TGTGCCAGCAGCCAAGATGCCTCAATCGGGAAGGCTTTCTTT	CASSQDASIGKAFF
.	TRBJ2-3	15	TRBD2	TRBV19	TGTGCCAGTAGTATCGGAGGCTCTAGCGGGGGGCCCGTATCTTTT	CASSIGGSSGGPVSF
.	TRBJ2-1	17	TRBD2	TRBV12-5	TGTGCTAGTGGGTTGACTAGCGGGGGGCAAACCTACAATGAGCAGTTCTTC	CASGLTSGGQTYNEQFF
.	TRBJ1-2	16	.	TRBV6-1	TGTGCCAGCAGTGAACCGCCAGTCTTGACCCAATATGGCTACACCTTC	CASSEPPVLTQYGYTF
few	TRBJ1-1	15	TRBD1	TRBV4-3	TGCGCCAGCAGCCGCTCAGGGGGTTTGAACACTGAAGCTTTCTTT	CASSRSGGLNTEAFF
.	TRBJ1-1	13	.	TRBV6-5	TGTGCCAGCAGTTACCGGAGGAACACTGAAGCTTTCTTT	CASSYRRNTEAFF
.	TRBJ1-4	14	TRBD1	TRBV11-2	TGTGCCAGCAGAAAATCCGGAGGGGGCGAAAAACTGTTTTTT	CASRKSGGGEKLFF
.	TRBJ2-2	12	TRBD1	TRBV6-4	TGTGCCACCAGGGGGCGTAGCGGGGAGCTGTTTTTT	CATRGRSGELFF
.	TRBJ2-1	15	.	TRBV6-5	TGTGCCAGCAGTTCCGCGACCGGGGGTTACAATGAGCAGTTCTTC	CASSSATGGYNEQFF
.	TRBJ2-7	16	TRBD1	TRBV11-2	TGTGCCAGCAGCTTTCCCCCAGGGGGCATGAGGGACGAGCAGTACTTC	CASSFPPGGMRDEQYF
.	TRBJ2-5	14	.	TRBV4-2	TGTGCCAGCAGCCAAGCGGGGGACCAAGCGACCCAGTACTTC	CASSQAGDQATQYF
.	TRBJ1-1	14	.	TRBV25-1	TGTGCCAGCAGTGGAGGAGTTATGAACACTGAAGCTTTCTTT	CASSGGVMNTEAFF
.	TRBJ2-5	17	TRBD2	TRBV7-9	TGTGCCAGCAGCCCTCGGGGGGGGAACGTGGTTCGGGAGACCCAGTACTTC	CASSPRGGNVVRETQYF
.	TRBJ2-3	15	TRBD1	TRBV2	TGTGCCAGCAGCCCGGGACAGGGTTCGACAGATACGCAGTATTTT	CASSPGQGSTDTQYF
.	TRBJ2-5	13	.	TRBV6-2/TRBV6-3	TGTGCCAGCAGTTTTATCGGGGTAGAGACCCAGTACTTC	CASSFIGVETQYF
once	TRBJ1-5	14	TRBD1	TRBV28	TGTGCCAGCTACTCCGGGACAGGGTATCAGCCCCAGCATTTT	CASYSGTGYQPQHF
.	TRBJ2-7	15	TRBD1	TRBV3-1/TRBV3-2	TGTGCCAGCAGCCTTAAATACGACAGGGGCTACGAGCAGTACTTC	CASSLKYDRGYEQYF
.	TRBJ1-1	14	TRBD1	TRBV6-5	TGTGCCAGCAGGAGGCAGGGGGCGAACACTGAAGCTTTCTTT	CASRRQGANTEAFF
few	TRBJ1-2	16	.	TRBV10-1	TGCGCCAGCAGTGAGTCGAAACAGGGCACTAACTATGGCTACACCTTC	CASSESKQGTNYGYTF
.	TRBJ1-5	13	.	TRBV15	TGTGCCACCAGCAGAGATAAAAATCAGCCCCAGCATTTT	CATSRDKNQPQHF
.	TRBJ2-5	14	.	TRBV5-1	TGCGCCAGCAGCCGGGACGGCGGCGGAGAGACCCAGTACTTC	CASSRDGGGETQYF
.	TRBJ1-2	15	TRBD1	TRBV3-1/TRBV3-2	TGTGCCAGCAGCCAGCCGGGACAGGTCTGGGCTGGCTACACCTTC	CASSQPGQVWAGYTF